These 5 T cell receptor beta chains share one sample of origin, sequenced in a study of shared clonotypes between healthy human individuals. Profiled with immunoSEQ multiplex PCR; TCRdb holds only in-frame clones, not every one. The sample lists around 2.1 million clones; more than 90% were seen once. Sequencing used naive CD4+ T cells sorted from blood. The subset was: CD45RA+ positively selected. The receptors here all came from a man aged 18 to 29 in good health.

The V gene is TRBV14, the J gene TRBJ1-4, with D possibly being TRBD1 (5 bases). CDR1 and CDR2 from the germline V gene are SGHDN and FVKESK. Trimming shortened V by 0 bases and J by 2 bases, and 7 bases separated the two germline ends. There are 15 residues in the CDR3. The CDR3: CASSQDQGTNEKLFF. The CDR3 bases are TGTGCCAGCAGCCAAGATCAGGGTACTAATGAAAAACTGTTTTTT. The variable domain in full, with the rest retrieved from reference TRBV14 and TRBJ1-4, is EAGVTQFPSHSVIEKGQTVTLRCDPISGHDNLYWYRRVMGKEIKFLLHFVKESKQDESGMPNNRFLAERTGGTYSTLKVQPAELEDSGVYFCASSQDQGTNEKLFFGSGTQLSVL.

The DNA of the CDR3 is TGCGCCAGCAGTGATTCGGGCAGGGTAACAGATACGCAGTATTTT. Translated: CASSDSGRVTDTQYF. The V call is TRBV10-1, the J call TRBJ2-3, with a possible D match to TRBD1 (5 bases). CDR1 and CDR2 (germline): WNHNN, SYGVQD (reference sequence). CDR3 size: 15 residues. The V and J ends lost 3 bases and 3 bases respectively, with 13 bases between them.

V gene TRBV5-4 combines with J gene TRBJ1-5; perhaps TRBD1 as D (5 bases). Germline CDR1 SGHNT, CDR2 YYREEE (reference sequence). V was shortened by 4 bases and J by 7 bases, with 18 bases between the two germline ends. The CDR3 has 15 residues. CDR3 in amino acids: CASSRGGETGQPQHF. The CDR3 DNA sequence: TGTGCCAGCAGCCGCGGAGGGGAGACCGGCCAGCCCCAGCATTTT.

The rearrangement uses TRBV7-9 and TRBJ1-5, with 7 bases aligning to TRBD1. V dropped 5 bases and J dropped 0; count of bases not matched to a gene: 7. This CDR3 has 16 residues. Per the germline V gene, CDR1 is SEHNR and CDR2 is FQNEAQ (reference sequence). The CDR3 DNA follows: TGTGCCAGCAGCCTAGGGACAGACTATAGCAATCAGCCCCAGCATTTT. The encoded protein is CASSLGTDYSNQPQHF.

CDR3 in amino acids: CASSYDRVNTGELFF. CDR3 nucleotides: TGTGCCAGCAGTTACGACAGGGTCAACACCGGGGAGCTGTTTTTT. The J gene is TRBJ2-2, the V gene TRBV6-8; TRBD1 agrees at 7 bases. Trimming at V came to 2 bases and at J to 2 bases, leaving 2 bases not matched to a gene. Germline lookup yields CDR1 MNHGY and CDR2 SAAAGT. This CDR3 is 15 amino acids long.